The rows below give T cell receptor beta chains drawn from one sample of a study of beta chain features in type 1 diabetes. Clones were sequenced by immunoSEQ multiplex PCR, and TCRdb holds only the in-frame ones, with some missing. Here the sample spans around 340,000 clones, 7% to 9% being singletons. The sample consisted of central memory CD4+ T cells from blood. The source is a woman younger than 30 in good health. The CDR3 runs from the conserved cysteine through the conserved F or W. D genes are given only for firm matches. Size is omitted from some rows. Given values are once, few, many or a class for expanded clones.

TRBJ2-3	.	.	TRBV15	TGTGCCACCAGTCGGAGGGCCTCCTTTGTAACAGATACGCAGTATTTT	CATSRRASFVTDTQYF
TRBJ2-7	.	.	TRBV14	TGTGCCAGCAGCCAAGTTGGGGTCTGGCTAGGGGGCGAGCAGTACTTC	CASSQVGVWLGGEQYF
TRBJ2-7	.	.	TRBV6-5	TGTGCCAGCAGAACAGGTCGGTACGAGCAGTACTTC	CASRTGRYEQYF
TRBJ2-1	.	TRBD2	TRBV7-9	TGTGCCAGCAGCTTAGGGGTAGCGGGAGGAAACTCCTACAATGAGCAGTTCTTC	CASSLGVAGGNSYNEQFF
TRBJ2-5	.	TRBD2	TRBV9	TGTGCCAGCAGCGTAGGACTAGCGGGAGGATTGGAGACCCAGTACTTC	CASSVGLAGGLETQYF
TRBJ2-7	many	.	TRBV6-1	TGTGCCAGCAGTCCCGGAGGGGGATACGAGCAGTACTTC	CASSPGGGYEQYF
TRBJ1-4	many	.	TRBV15	TGTGCCACCAGCTACGGCGAGGAAAAACTGTTTTTT	CATSYGEEKLFF
TRBJ2-7	many	.	TRBV5-4	TGTGCCAGCAGCTTTGACGGCGGGGCCTACGAGCAGTACTTC	CASSFDGGAYEQYF
TRBJ2-4	few	.	TRBV28	TGTGCCAGCACCACCCCCTCAGGGAATTCGAACATTCAGTACTTC	CASTTPSGNSNIQYF
TRBJ1-1	few	.	TRBV9	TGTGCCAGCAGTCAGGGAGGGAACACTGAAGCTTTCTTT	CASSQGGNTEAFF
TRBJ2-5	many	.	TRBV28	TGTGCCAGCAGTCCACCGGGCCAAGAGACCCAGTACTTC	CASSPPGQETQYF
TRBJ2-1	few	.	TRBV4-3	TGCGCCAGCAGCAGGGCCTTGTACAATGAGCAGTTCTTC	CASSRALYNEQFF
TRBJ2-1	few	.	TRBV9	TGTGCCAGCAGCACACGGACGGGCAATGAGCAGTTCTTC	CASSTRTGNEQFF
TRBJ2-4	few	.	TRBV7-2	TGTGCCAGCAGCTTAGCGTCGGCTAGCTTAGACTGGGGGAACATTCAGTACTTC	CASSLASASLDWGNIQYF
TRBJ2-1	.	TRBD2	TRBV27	TGTGCCAGCAGTTTATTGGCTAGCGGGAATGAGCAGTTCTTC	CASSLLASGNEQFF
TRBJ2-1	.	TRBD1	TRBV2	TGTGCCAGCAGTGAACAAGGGGGCAGCAATGAGCAGTTCTTC	CASSEQGGSNEQFF
TRBJ2-3	.	.	TRBV29-1	TGCAGCGTTGGGGCAGGGTTCCAAACAGATACGCAGTATTTT	CSVGAGFQTDTQYF
TRBJ2-3	.	.	TRBV4-3	TGCGCCAGCAGCCAAGCTGTTCGCGGTACGCAGTATTTT	CASSQAVRGTQYF
TRBJ2-5	few	TRBD2	TRBV7-2	TGTGCCAGCAGCTTAGTAGCGGGAAAAGAGACCCAGTACTTC	CASSLVAGKETQYF
TRBJ2-5	.	TRBD2	TRBV4-2	TGTGCCAGCAGCCAAGACCGCAGCGGGAGGTCGGAGACCCAGTACTTC	CASSQDRSGRSETQYF
TRBJ2-3	.	TRBD2	TRBV19	TGTGCCAGTAGTATTACTAGCGGGATAGATACGCAGTATTTT	CASSITSGIDTQYF
TRBJ2-2	.	.	TRBV7-9	TGTGCCAGCAGCCGGGACGGATATTACACCGGGGAGCTGTTTTTT	CASSRDGYYTGELFF
TRBJ2-1	few	.	TRBV6-1	TGTGCCAGCACTTATTCGATAGGCTCCTACAATGAGCAGTTCTTC	CASTYSIGSYNEQFF
TRBJ2-6	.	.	TRBV6-1	TGTGCCAGCAGTGCCCATAGCTCTGGGGCCAACGTCCTGACTTTC	CASSAHSSGANVLTF
TRBJ2-1	few	.	TRBV11-2	TGTGCCAGCAGCTTAAAGACTAGACGCAATGAGCAGTTCTTC	CASSLKTRRNEQFF
TRBJ2-2	many	.	TRBV21-1	TGTGCCAGCAGCAAAGGAGAACCTATGACCGCTAACACCGGGGAGCTGTTTTTT	CASSKGEPMTANTGELFF
TRBJ1-2	many	TRBD1	TRBV28	TGTGCCAGCAGCCCCGGGACAGGGTGGGATGGCTACACCTTC	CASSPGTGWDGYTF
TRBJ1-1	few	.	TRBV9	TGTGCCAGCAGCGTAGTGTTAACAGGGATCGTTTTCTTT	CASSVVLTGIVFF
TRBJ2-5	few	TRBD2	TRBV7-2	TGTGCCAGCAGCCTGGGACTAGCGGGAGACGGGGAGACCCAGTACTTC	CASSLGLAGDGETQYF
TRBJ1-2	few	.	TRBV19	TGTGCCAGTAGTCCCGCGGGGACCTATGGCTACACCTTC	CASSPAGTYGYTF
TRBJ1-1	many	.	TRBV28	TGTGCCAGCAGCAAGTATAGCATGAACACTGAAGCTTTCTTT	CASSKYSMNTEAFF
TRBJ2-3	.	.	TRBV4-2	TGTGCCAGCAGCCAAGATCGCCGAGATACGCAGTATTTT	CASSQDRRDTQYF
TRBJ2-1	.	.	TRBV7-2	TGTGCCAGCAGCTTAGTCATCCGTGGTGGGAGAAATGAGCAGTTCTTC	CASSLVIRGGRNEQFF
TRBJ1-1	few	.	TRBV15	TGTGCCACCAGCAGAGCACAGGACACTGAAGCTTTCTTT	CATSRAQDTEAFF
TRBJ2-7	few	.	TRBV20-1	TGCAGTGCTAGGGGCGAATACGAGCAGTACTTC	CSARGEYEQYF
TRBJ2-3	.	.	TRBV15	TGTGCCACCAGCCCCCGGACAGTTTGGCGAAGAGGAGATACGCAGTATTTT	CATSPRTVWRRGDTQYF
TRBJ1-2	.	TRBD1	TRBV6-1	TGTGCCAGCAGTGAGCAGGCAGGGGGCGGCTACACCTTC	CASSEQAGGGYTF
TRBJ1-2	few	.	TRBV2	TGTGCCAGCAGTGGAATAGGGAACTATGGCTACACCTTC	CASSGIGNYGYTF
TRBJ2-2	many	.	TRBV23-1	TGCGCCAGCAGTCTACCCGGGGAGCTGTTTTTT	CASSLPGELFF
TRBJ2-1	.	TRBD1	TRBV7-2	TGTGCCAGCAGCTTAGAGGGGACAGGGACCTACAATGAGCAGTTCTTC	CASSLEGTGTYNEQFF
TRBJ2-1	few	TRBD2	TRBV9	TGTGCCACCCTGAGTAGCGGGCGGACTTACAATGAGCAGTTCTTC	CATLSSGRTYNEQFF
TRBJ2-3	.	.	TRBV28	TGTGCCAGCAGTTTTTTGGCGGCTAGCACAGATACGCAGTATTTT	CASSFLAASTDTQYF
TRBJ2-7	few	TRBD2	TRBV4-2	TGTGCCAGCAGCCAAGATCTCGGGACTAGCTCCTACGAGCAGTACTTC	CASSQDLGTSSYEQYF
TRBJ1-1	few	.	TRBV18	TGTGCCAGCTCACCTTTTGTGTTGAGAGCTATGAACACTGAAGCTTTCTTT	CASSPFVLRAMNTEAFF
TRBJ1-5	few	.	TRBV19	TGTGCCAGTAGCGGACGGGTCCGTCAGCCCCAGCATTTT	CASSGRVRQPQHF
TRBJ2-7	.	.	TRBV6-5	TGTGCCAGCAAAGGGTCCTCCGGGGGCGAGCAGTACTTC	CASKGSSGGEQYF